This T cell receptor (beta chain) was sequenced for a study of cytomegalovirus exposure and HLA in healthy donors. In the study overall: In terms of ancestry, the Caucasian-associated cluster contained 75% to 90% of the approximately 430 genotyped donors. Study results and caveats: Follow-up analysis found HLA locus-dependent TCR association rates, highest for DRB1 and lowest for HLA-C. Around 160 TCR beta chains were listed as cytomegalovirus-associated. Links to common viral pathogens appeared, in a later analysis, for several of the most significant clusters.

Trimming cost V 0 bases and J 0 bases, with 10 bases left between them. Germline V lookup: CDR1 SGHDT, CDR2 YYEEEE. The CDR3 is made up of 16 amino acids. For this clone: What it binds is not known.

Primers included in the PCR were 60 Vbeta and 13 Jbeta primers. The assay was immunoSEQ multiplex PCR, and TCRdb's table has in-frame clones only and misses some. The sample shows around 180,000 clones, roughly 87% of them seen only once. The origin of this receptor is a girl less than two years old in good health and CMV-seronegative. Sequenced sample: PBMCs. The chain has TRBV5-6 and TRBJ1-5; perhaps TRBD1 as D (5 bases). CDR3 bases: TGTGCCAGCAGCTTGGGGACATCCTATAGCAATCAGCCCCAGCATTTT. Residues: CASSLGTSYSNQPQHF.